These 20 T cell receptor beta chains share one sample of origin, sequenced in a study of cytomegalovirus exposure and HLA in healthy donors. A multiplex PCR was run with 60 Vbeta primers and 13 Jbeta primers. TCRdb keeps only in-frame clones here, not all; method: immunoSEQ multiplex PCR. The data contain just under 45,000 clones, roughly half of them singletons. Input material: PBMCs. The receptor set was obtained from a man aged 60 to 75 in good health and CMV-seronegative.

This rearrangement joins TRBV27 to TRBJ1-5, with D unresolved. Germline values: CDR1 MNHEY, CDR2 SMNVEV (reference sequence). V lost 7 bases to trimming and J lost 6 bases, with 10 bases between them. The CDR3 runs 12 residues. The DNA for the CDR3 is TGTGCCAGCACCTCACCGGGTCAGCCCCAGCATTTT. Translated: CASTSPGQPQHF.

J is TRBJ2-1 and V is TRBV11-2, with D perhaps TRBD2 (6 bases). The V and J ends lost 0 bases and 4 bases respectively, with 10 bases between them. The CDR3 runs 15 residues. CDR1 SGHAT and CDR2 FQNNGV come from the germline V gene. CDR3 region: CASSLDWRDYNEQFF. The CDR3 coding sequence is TGTGCCAGCAGCTTAGACTGGCGGGATTACAATGAGCAGTTCTTC.

The chain uses TRBV7-8 and TRBJ2-7; TRBD1 matches 8 bases. Germline V lookup: CDR1 SGHVS, CDR2 FQNEAQ. This CDR3 is built from 16 residues. V was clipped by 3 bases and J by 7 bases; unmatched bases: 14. The CDR3 protein is CASSFGQGTLIIEQYF. The CDR3 DNA reads as TGTGCCAGCAGCTTTGGACAGGGTACCCTAATAATAGAGCAGTACTTC.

This clone turned up a few times. This chain uses TRBV28 with TRBJ2-4, with a weak D call TRBD2 (7 bases). The CDR3 length is 19 residues. The V gene lost 4 bases and the J gene lost 1 base, with 23 bases spanning the gap. Germline assignment: CDR1 MDHEN and CDR2 SYDVKM. Here the CDR3 reads CASSWLFPGGRGAKNIQYF. The DNA for the CDR3 is TGTGCCAGCAGTTGGCTCTTTCCGGGGGGCCGGGGGGCCAAAAACATTCAGTACTTC.

This clone was seen more than once but under ten times. Other DNA sequences in the same sample also yield this CDR3. The chain combines TRBV5-1 with TRBJ2-7; TRBD1 agrees at 7 bases. The CDR3 consists of 13 residues. The germline V gene has CDR1 SGHRS and CDR2 YFSETQ. Germline trimming cut 1 base from V and 4 bases from J; bases unmatched to any gene: 2. CDR3 bases: TGCGCCAGCAGCTTGACCAGGGGGTACGAGCAGTACTTC. This translates into CASSLTRGYEQYF. Full variable domain (rest looked up from reference TRBV5-1 and TRBJ2-7): KAGVTQTPRYLIKTRGQQVTLSCSPISGHRSVSWYQQTPGQGLQFLFEYFSETQRNKGNFPGRFSGRQFSNSRSEMNVSTLELGDSALYLCASSLTRGYEQYFGPGTRLTVT.

This chain uses TRBV7-9 with TRBJ1-4; perhaps TRBD1 as D (6 bases). This CDR3 comprises 14 residues. Germline loops: CDR1 SEHNR, CDR2 FQNEAQ (reference sequence). V lost 3 bases and J lost 3, with 8 bases in between. For the CDR3, the DNA is TGTGCCAGCAGCTTGAGACAGGCTAATGAAAAACTGTTTTTT. Translated, it gives CASSLRQANEKLFF. The whole variable domain, remainder taken from reference TRBV7-9 and TRBJ1-4, is DTGVSQNPRHKITKRGQNVTFRCDPISEHNRLYWYRQTLGQGPEFLTYFQNEAQLEKSRLLSDRFSAERPKGSFSTLEIQRTEQGDSAMYLCASSLRQANEKLFFGSGTQLSVL.

The sample holds a few counts of this clone. The genes are TRBV9 and TRBJ2-5; perhaps TRBD2 as D (5 bases). Germline CDR1 is SGDLS and CDR2 is YYNGEE. The CDR3 covers 15 residues. With 4 bases removed from V and 3 bases from J, the gap between germline ends came to 16 bases. CDR3 loop: CASSPSGGIKETQYF. DNA for the CDR3: TGTGCCAGCAGCCCCAGTGGAGGCATTAAAGAGACCCAGTACTTC. Full variable domain (remainder filled in from reference TRBV9 and TRBJ2-5): DSGVTQTPKHLITATGQRVTLRCSPRSGDLSVYWYQQSLDQGLQFLIQYYNGEERAKGNILERFSAQQFPDLHSELNLSSLELGDSALYFCASSPSGGIKETQYFGPGTRLLVL.

The V and J genes are TRBV4-2 and TRBJ2-5; 12 nucleotides match TRBD2. Germline V gene sequence: CDR1 LGHNA, CDR2 YNFKEQ. The CDR3 has 16 amino acids. V shed 4 bases and J 6 bases; nucleotides not matched to a gene: 9. This CDR3 is CASSPRTSGVGKTQYF. The CDR3 coding sequence is TGTGCCAGCAGCCCCCGGACTAGCGGGGTTGGGAAGACCCAGTACTTC.

As to this clone: Other DNA sequences in this specimen translate into the identical CDR3. The chain combines TRBV5-1 with TRBJ2-5; TRBD1 matches 9 bases. Trimming removed 4 bases from V and 4 bases from J; junction bases left unmatched: 8. Germline CDR1 SGHRS, CDR2 YFSETQ. This CDR3 spans 15 amino acids. The CDR3 DNA reads TGCGCCAGCAGCACCCCCGACAGGGGGACAGAGACCCAGTACTTC. Protein product: CASSTPDRGTETQYF.

This rearrangement joins TRBV2 to TRBJ2-1; 7 bases map to TRBD2. CDR1 and CDR2 from the germline V gene are SNHLY and FYNNEI. The CDR3 is made up of 12 amino acids. V lost 9 bases and J lost 9; bases outside the gene matches: 8. Here the CDR3 DNA reads TGTGCCAGTGGGGGGTCGGGGGGTGAGCAGTTCTTC. It translates to CASGGSGGEQFF.

The CDR3 sequence: CASSVALEVDEQFF. In DNA, the CDR3 is TGTGCCAGCAGCGTAGCTCTGGAGGTGGATGAGCAGTTCTTC. This rearrangement joins TRBV9 to TRBJ2-1; maybe TRBD2 (5 bases). There are 14 residues in the CDR3. The V gene lost 0 bases and the J gene lost 8 bases, with 12 bases spanning the gap. Germline V gene sequence: CDR1 SGDLS, CDR2 YYNGEE.

The chain carries TRBV10-1 and TRBJ1-2; 9 positions agree with TRBD1. Per the germline V gene, CDR1 is WNHNN and CDR2 is SYGVQD (reference sequence). Trimming at V came to 3 bases and at J to 4 bases, leaving 9 bases not matched to a gene. The CDR3 runs to 16 residues. CDR3 protein: CASSEPDRGVCYGYTF. CDR3 coding DNA: TGCGCCAGCAGTGAACCCGACAGGGGGGTCTGCTATGGCTACACCTTC.

This chain links TRBV28 with TRBJ2-3; D gene unclear. The CDR3 has 11 amino acids. Germline V CDR1 and CDR2: MDHEN, SYDVKM. V lost 6 bases and J lost 6, with 7 bases in between. This chain's CDR3 is CASRTKDTQYF. CDR3 bases: TGTGCCAGCAGGACAAAGGATACGCAGTATTTT.

CDR3 nucleotide sequence: TGTGCCAGCAGCAGGCTAGCGGCCTCCTACGAGCAGTACTTC. Residues: CASSRLAASYEQYF. J is TRBJ2-7 and V is TRBV11-2; 7 bases are a match to TRBD2. Germline CDR1 is SGHAT and CDR2 is FQNNGV. This CDR3 contains 14 residues. Germline trimming cut 5 bases from V and 0 bases from J; bases unmatched to any gene: 4.

This clone came up a few times. The chain has TRBV10-1 and TRBJ2-1; TRBD2 matches 10 bases. Germline V CDR1 and CDR2: WNHNN, SYGVQD (reference sequence). The CDR3 runs to 14 residues. The ends lost 5 bases at V and 9 bases at J; junction bases unmatched: 7. CDR3 sequence: CASSSGRAYGEQFF. DNA for the CDR3: TGCGCCAGCAGTAGCGGGAGGGCCTATGGTGAGCAGTTCTTC.

The CDR3 sequence: CASSSLSGQFF. The CDR3 coding sequence is TGTGCCAGCAGTTCACTCTCGGGTCAGTTCTTC. The chain has TRBV6-5 and TRBJ2-1; no clear D. Trimming shortened V by 4 bases and J by 13 bases, and 11 bases separated the two germline ends. This CDR3 region has 11 residues. Germline lookup yields CDR1 MNHEY and CDR2 SVGAGI.

V gene TRBV6-5 combines with J gene TRBJ2-3, with TRBD1 matching 12 bases. V lost 2 bases, J lost 6 bases, and 3 bases stayed unmatched. CDR3 length: 15 residues. CDR1 MNHEY and CDR2 SVGAGI come from the germline V gene. DNA for the CDR3: TGTGCCAGCAGTTACGGGACAGGGGGCGTCGATACGCAGTATTTT. The encoded protein is CASSYGTGGVDTQYF.

Judged by abundance, this clone is medium-sized. This chain links TRBV6-6 with TRBJ1-4; D unclear. Trimming stripped 0 bases from V and 5 bases from J, with 13 bases between. The CDR3 length is 16 residues. From germline, CDR1 is MNHNY and CDR2 SVGAGI (reference sequence). The CDR3 DNA sequence: TGTGCCAGCAGTTACTCGAGCCCAGGAGGGAATGAAAAACTGTTTTTT. This sequence encodes CASSYSSPGGNEKLFF.

The genes are TRBV30 and TRBJ2-3; the D gene is possibly TRBD1 (6 bases). Germline V CDR1 and CDR2: GTSNPN, SVGIG (reference sequence). CDR3 size: 15 residues. V lost 2 bases, J lost 2 bases, and 14 bases lay in between. In nucleotides, the CDR3 is TGTGCCTGGAGTCGAAGAGACAGGCCCACAGATACGCAGTATTTT. It encodes CAWSRRDRPTDTQYF.

The count of this clone is one. The V gene is TRBV4-1, the J gene TRBJ2-3, with TRBD2 identical over 11 bases. Germline V gene sequence: CDR1 MGHRA, CDR2 YSYEKL. V shed 1 base, J shed 0 bases, and the junction held 9 bases outside the gene matches. The CDR3 spans 19 residues. The CDR3 reads CASSQVFSGRAFSTDTQYF. Here the CDR3 DNA reads TGCGCCAGCAGCCAAGTATTTAGCGGGAGGGCCTTTAGCACAGATACGCAGTATTTT.